One sample yielded the 26 T cell receptor beta chains listed below, sequenced in a study of T-cell memory formation after mild COVID-19. Each CDR3 protein gets one entry after TCRdb re-called the 5' RACE reads with MiXCR. The sample has roughly 560,000 distinct CDR3 sequences, approximately 20% seen once. The sample comprised PBMCs or a T cell subset sorted from them (not recorded which). All receptors derive from an adult woman who had mild COVID-19 (a few samples of this study predate the infection). Cell type and time point are not known.

This clonotype was counted between two and nine times. The chain employs TRBV9 and TRBJ2-7; 7 bases match TRBD1. This CDR3 has 15 amino acids. Losses at the gene ends were 4 bases for V and 0 bases for J; bases not matched to a gene: 7. Germline-derived CDR1 and CDR2 are SGDLS and YYNGEE. The CDR3 region has the DNA TGTGCCAGCAGCCTCCAGGGGGATTTCTCCTACGAGCAGTACTTC. This sequence encodes CASSLQGDFSYEQYF.

The J gene is TRBJ1-4, the V gene TRBV12-3 or TRBV12-4; D might be TRBD1 (6 bases). Between the trimmed V and J ends, which lost 5 bases and 3 bases, there was a span of 13 bases. This CDR3 has 15 amino acids. The CDR3, as DNA: TGTGCCAGCAGTCTAAGGACAGACTCTAATGAAAAACTGTTTTTT. As protein: CASSLRTDSNEKLFF.

The sample holds a few counts of this clonotype. The gene calls are TRBV15 and TRBJ2-1, with D possibly matching TRBD2 (5 bases). Per germline, CDR1 LNHNV and CDR2 YYDKDF (reference sequence). This CDR3 contains 17 residues. Between the trimmed V and J ends, which lost 1 base and 2 bases, there was a span of 15 bases. CDR3 coding DNA: TGTGCCACCAGCAGAGTAATCGGGAAACGTCCCTACAATGAGCAGTTCTTC. Amino acids: CATSRVIGKRPYNEQFF. Drawing the rest from reference TRBV15 and TRBJ2-1, the complete variable domain is DAMVIQNPRYQVTQFGKPVTLSCSQTLNHNVMYWYQQKSSQAPKLLFHYYDKDFNNEADTPDNFQSRRPNTSFCFLDIRSPGLGDTAMYLCATSRVIGKRPYNEQFFGPGTRLTVL.

The CDR3 DNA is TGTGCCAGTAGTATGCGGGGGATTCGGCCCCAGCATTTT. As protein: CASSMRGIRPQHF. The V gene is TRBV19, the J gene TRBJ1-5; possible D gene TRBD1, 5 bases. Per the germline V gene, CDR1 is LNHDA and CDR2 is SQIVND (reference sequence). This CDR3 has 13 amino acids. V was clipped by 3 bases and J by 9 bases, with 12 bases between them.

This clonotype was seen a few times. The CDR3 DNA sequence: TGTGCCAGCAGCGACCAGACAGCCTCCTACGAGCAGTACTTC. Protein sequence: CASSDQTASYEQYF. This chain joins TRBV7-2 and TRBJ2-7; a weak D match, TRBD1 (5 bases). Trimming took off 5 bases at V and 0 bases at J, with 11 bases between the two ends. There are 14 residues in the CDR3. Germline CDR1 SGHTA, CDR2 FQGNSA.

This clonotype turned up a few times. The CDR3 sequence: CASSAGDALFF. As DNA, the CDR3 is TGTGCCAGCAGCGCCGGGGACGCACTGTTTTTT. This chain connects TRBV5-8 to TRBJ1-4; a weak D match, TRBD1 (5 bases). The CDR3 is 11 amino acids. Trimming stripped 4 bases from V and 13 bases from J, with 11 bases between. Germline CDR1 SGHTS, CDR2 YDEGEE. Full variable domain (missing parts from reference TRBV5-8 and TRBJ1-4): EAGVTQSPTHLIKTRGQQATLRCSPISGHTSVYWYQQALGLGLQFLLWYDEGEERNRGNFPPRFSGRQFPNYSSELNVNALELEDSALYLCASSAGDALFFGSGTQLSVL.

This clonotype showed up just a few times. This chain links TRBV10-3 with TRBJ2-1; tentatively, D is TRBD1 or TRBD2 (6 bases each). V gave up 8 bases and J gave up 0 bases, with 26 bases separating them. Germline V gene lookup returns CDR1 ENHRY and CDR2 SYGVKD. The CDR3 loop spans 19 amino acids. The CDR3 here is CAIGMGARDGRGSYNEQFF. The CDR3 region has the DNA TGTGCCATCGGCATGGGGGCGCGAGACGGGAGAGGCTCCTACAATGAGCAGTTCTTC.

V gene TRBV5-1 combines with J gene TRBJ1-5, with TRBD1 as a possible D gene (6 bases). The germline gives CDR1 SGHRS, CDR2 YFSETQ. The CDR3 has 15 amino acids. Trimming left V 1 base short and J 4 bases short, with 12 bases between. The CDR3, as DNA: TGCGCCAGCAGCTTGACGGGGGGCTGGAATCAGCCCCAGCATTTT. This gives the protein CASSLTGGWNQPQHF.

The chain joins TRBV12-3 or TRBV12-4 to TRBJ2-7, with 9 bases lining up with TRBD1. V was pared by 3 bases and J by 3 bases, with 3 bases of the junction left unmatched. This CDR3 spans 14 amino acids. The CDR3 DNA reads TGTGCCAGCAGTTTGTGGACAGGGGTCTACGAGCAGTACTTC. It specifies CASSLWTGVYEQYF.

The chain uses TRBV3-1 and TRBJ1-6; D unresolved. Trimming removed 1 base at V and 8 bases at J, with 15 bases between. In germline, CDR1 is LGHDT, CDR2 YNNKEL (reference sequence). This CDR3 is built from 16 residues. CDR3 sequence (DNA): TGTGCCAGCAGCCAAGCGGCCGCGGGGAGAGATTCACCCCTCCACTTT. Its protein product is CASSQAAAGRDSPLHF.

This chain joins TRBV4-2 and TRBJ2-7, with D uncertain. CDR1 is LGHNA and CDR2 is YNFKEQ in the germline V gene. This CDR3 contains 14 residues. The germline V and J ends were trimmed by 0 bases and 6 bases, with 12 bases remaining between them. The CDR3 nucleotides are TGTGCCAGCAGCCAAGACGCTGATCTTTTCGAGCAGTACTTC. Translating it yields CASSQDADLFEQYF.

This clonotype has more than one count but fewer than ten. This chain connects TRBV6-6 to TRBJ1-3; no reliable D call. The CDR3 extends over 14 amino acids. The V end was cut by 4 bases, the J end by 0 bases, with 7 bases between. CDR1 is MNHNY and CDR2 is SVGAGI in the germline V gene (reference sequence). CDR3 region: CASSSYSSGNTIYF. CDR3 nucleotide sequence: TGTGCCAGCAGTTCCTACAGCTCTGGAAACACCATATATTTT.

This clonotype has just a few counts. CDR3 nucleotide sequence: TGTGCCAGCAGCACCACCAGACTAGCGTTGGAGAACTACGAGCAGTACTTC. It is translated as CASSTTRLALENYEQYF. The chain uses TRBV21-1 and TRBJ2-7; the listed D gene, TRBD2, was not tested against the DNA. TRBV21-1 is marked as a pseudogene. The CDR3 is 17 amino acids.

This clonotype was counted many times. The J gene is TRBJ2-5, the V gene TRBV7-8, with unresolved D. V lost 0 bases and J lost 3, with 8 bases in between. There are 14 residues in the CDR3. Germline values: CDR1 SGHVS, CDR2 FQNEAQ. DNA for the CDR3: TGTGCCAGCAGCTTAGCGGGATTGAAAGAGACCCAGTACTTC. Residues: CASSLAGLKETQYF.

The V gene is TRBV6-6, the J gene TRBJ1-2, with no clear D. The CDR3 covers 15 residues. Germline loops: CDR1 MNHNY, CDR2 SVGAGI (reference sequence). Trimming cost V 0 bases and J 1 base, with 9 bases left between them. The CDR3 bases are TGTGCCAGCAGTTACTCGGCAGCGATTAACTATGGCTACACCTTC. Translating gives CASSYSAAINYGYTF.

This clonotype was detected a few times. The J gene is TRBJ2-7, the V gene TRBV15; D gene ambiguous. The CDR3 runs 11 residues. Germline V gives CDR1 LNHNV, CDR2 YYDKDF (reference sequence). The V gene lost 5 bases and the J gene lost 2 bases, with 4 bases spanning the gap. The CDR3 sequence: CATSDTYEQYF. The CDR3 DNA is TGTGCCACCAGCGACACCTACGAGCAGTACTTC.

CDR3 in DNA: TGCGCCAGCAGCCGAGACAGGGAATCCTACAATGAGCAGTTCTTC. Translating gives CASSRDRESYNEQFF. V is TRBV5-1 and J is TRBJ2-1; 7 positions agree with TRBD1. The ends lost 4 bases at V and 1 base at J; junction bases unmatched: 5. The CDR3 is 15 amino acids. In germline, CDR1 is SGHRS, CDR2 YFSETQ. The full variable domain, its missing parts supplied by reference TRBV5-1 and TRBJ2-1, is KAGVTQTPRYLIKTRGQQVTLSCSPISGHRSVSWYQQTPGQGLQFLFEYFSETQRNKGNFPGRFSGRQFSNSRSEMNVSTLELGDSALYLCASSRDRESYNEQFFGPGTRLTVL.

This chain joins TRBV11-2 and TRBJ2-6; no reliable D call. Germline V gene lookup returns CDR1 SGHAT and CDR2 FQNNGV. With 5 bases removed from V and 4 bases from J, the gap between germline ends came to 12 bases. The CDR3 runs 15 residues. CDR3 region: CASSPYELGANVLTF. The CDR3 coding sequence is TGTGCCAGCAGCCCGTATGAGTTAGGGGCCAACGTCCTGACTTTC.

V usage is TRBV30 and J usage is TRBJ2-5, with TRBD2 as a possible D gene (6 bases). This CDR3 comprises 14 residues. V lost 0 bases to trimming and J lost 4 bases, with 12 bases between them. CDR1 is GTSNPN and CDR2 is SVGIG in the germline V gene (reference sequence). The CDR3 nucleotides are TGTGCCTGGAGTGTAGGAGGGTGGGGAGAGACCCAGTACTTC. Translated, it gives CAWSVGGWGETQYF.

This clonotype was seen a handful of times. This chain links TRBV7-9 with TRBJ2-2; D not certain. The CDR3 runs 13 residues. Germline lookup yields CDR1 SEHNR and CDR2 FQNEAQ (reference sequence). V was shortened by 7 bases and J by 6 bases, with 12 bases between the two germline ends. DNA for the CDR3: TGTGCCAGCATCACGCCTGGGCCCGGGGAGCTGTTTTTT. Encoded protein: CASITPGPGELFF.

The V call is TRBV5-1, the J call TRBJ1-1; D is undetermined. With 0 bases removed from V and 4 bases from J, the gap between germline ends came to 13 bases. Germline values: CDR1 SGHRS, CDR2 YFSETQ. The CDR3 totals 15 residues. CDR3 amino acids: CASSLEGSRSTEAFF. The CDR3 region has the DNA TGCGCCAGCAGCTTGGAGGGAAGTCGATCCACTGAAGCTTTCTTT.

The count of this clonotype is one. V is TRBV24-1 and J is TRBJ1-5; D possibly corresponds to TRBD1 (5 bases). CDR3 size: 13 residues. Trimming pared 8 bases from V and 5 bases from J, leaving 12 bases between. Germline values: CDR1 KGHDR, CDR2 SFDVKD. The CDR3 reads CATKAGMDQPQHF. CDR3 DNA: TGTGCCACCAAAGCAGGGATGGATCAGCCCCAGCATTTT.

This clonotype came up many times. The chain uses TRBV20-1 and TRBJ2-1, with TRBD1 matching over 9 bases. The CDR3 is 16 residues long. J gave up 3 bases and V 2 bases, and 8 bases lay outside the gene matches. Germline V lookup: CDR1 DFQATT, CDR2 SNEGSKA (reference sequence). The CDR3 bases are TGCAGTGCTAGACCCGGACAGGGGATGCTCTACAATGAGCAGTTCTTC. Translated, it gives CSARPGQGMLYNEQFF.

This sequence joins TRBV7-8 and TRBJ2-1, with 8 bases lining up with TRBD1. Trimming took 5 bases from V and 1 from J; bases not matched to a gene: 4. This CDR3 has 15 residues. The V gene's germline CDR1 is SGHVS and CDR2 FQNEAQ. In nucleotides, the CDR3 is TGTGCCAGCAGCGCTAGGACAGGGTCCTACAATGAGCAGTTCTTC. It is translated as CASSARTGSYNEQFF.

This clonotype has a handful of counts. The chain uses TRBV10-3 and TRBJ2-1; 9 bases agree with TRBD1. This CDR3 has 15 residues. With V trimmed by 6 bases and J by 1 base, 4 bases remained unmatched. CDR1 and CDR2 (germline): ENHRY, SYGVKD. The CDR3 DNA sequence: TGTGCCATCAGGACCGGGACAGGGTCCTACAATGAGCAGTTCTTC. This gives the protein CAIRTGTGSYNEQFF.

In DNA form, the CDR3 reads TGTGCCAGCAGTGTCACTAGGAGCACAGATACGCAGTATTTT. Protein sequence: CASSVTRSTDTQYF. The rearrangement joins TRBV6-1 to TRBJ2-3, with D possibly being TRBD2 (5 bases). Germline CDR1 and CDR2: MNHNS and SASEGT. V lost 4 bases and J lost 0, with 8 bases in between. This CDR3 is built from 14 residues.